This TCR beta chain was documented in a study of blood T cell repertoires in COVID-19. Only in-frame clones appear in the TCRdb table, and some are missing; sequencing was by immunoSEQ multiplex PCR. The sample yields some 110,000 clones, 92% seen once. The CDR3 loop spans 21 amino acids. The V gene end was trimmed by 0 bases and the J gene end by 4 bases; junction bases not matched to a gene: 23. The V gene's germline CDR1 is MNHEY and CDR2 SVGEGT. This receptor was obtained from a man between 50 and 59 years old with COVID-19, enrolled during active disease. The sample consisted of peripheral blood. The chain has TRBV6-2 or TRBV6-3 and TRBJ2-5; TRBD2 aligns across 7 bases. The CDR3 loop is CASSYSLLTPDGGRDRETQYF. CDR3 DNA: TGTGCCAGCAGTTACTCGCTACTGACCCCGGATGGCGGGAGAGATCGAGAGACCCAGTACTTC.